These 19 T cell receptor beta chains came from one sample sequenced in a study of cytomegalovirus exposure and HLA in healthy donors. Researchers ran the PCR with 60 Vbeta and 13 Jbeta primers. The repertoire was sequenced with immunoSEQ multiplex PCR; TCRdb's copy has only in-frame clones and lacks some. The sample has some 93,000 clones; approximately 60% are singletons. The sample taken for sequencing was PBMCs. The receptors here all came from a boy aged 10-17 years in good health and CMV-seropositive.

The CDR3 nucleotides are TGTGCCACCAGCAGCGGGGGGAGTAAGCCCCAGCATTTT. It is translated as CATSSGGSKPQHF. The rearrangement joins TRBV15 to TRBJ1-5; a weak D match, TRBD1 (5 bases). Germline V gives CDR1 LNHNV, CDR2 YYDKDF (reference sequence). This CDR3 contains 13 residues. Between the trimmed V and J ends, which lost 3 bases and 8 bases, there was a span of 11 bases.

The chain is built from TRBV18 and TRBJ1-6, with 9 bases matching TRBD1. The CDR3 has 14 residues. The germline V gene has CDR1 KGHSH and CDR2 LQKENI. J lost 5 bases, V lost 8 bases, and 4 bases had no gene match. CDR3 sequence: CASTRTGDNSPLHF. The CDR3 nucleotides read TGTGCCAGCACCCGGACAGGGGATAATTCACCCCTCCACTTT.

V gene TRBV4-1 combines with J gene TRBJ1-2; 7 positions agree with TRBD1. Germline V gene sequence: CDR1 MGHRA, CDR2 YSYEKL. The CDR3 length is 13 residues. Trimming cost V 1 base and J 6 bases; bases outside gene matches: 2. The CDR3 is CASSQGQGHGYTF. The DNA for the CDR3 is TGCGCCAGCAGCCAAGGACAGGGTCATGGCTACACCTTC.

The chain combines TRBV7-2 with TRBJ2-1, with 9 bases identical to TRBD2. The CDR3 covers 15 residues. Unmatched junction bases numbered 2, after V lost 3 bases and J lost 2 bases. Germline V gene data show CDR1 as SGHTA and CDR2 as FQGNSA. In nucleotides, the CDR3 is TGTGCCAGCAGCTTTAGCGGGAGAGCCTACAATGAGCAGTTCTTC. As protein: CASSFSGRAYNEQFF. The variable domain in full, with the rest retrieved from reference TRBV7-2 and TRBJ2-1, is GAGVSQSPSNKVTEKGKDVELRCDPISGHTALYWYRQSLGQGLEFLIYFQGNSAPDKSGLPSDRFSAERTGGSVSTLTIQRTQQEDSAVYLCASSFSGRAYNEQFFGPGTRLTVL.

This chain joins TRBV19 and TRBJ2-7; 9 positions match TRBD1. CDR1 and CDR2 from the germline V gene are LNHDA and SQIVND (reference sequence). J lost 4 bases, V lost 5 bases, and 9 bases had no gene match. The CDR3 has 15 residues. CDR3 bases: TGTGCCAGTAGTCGGGCGGGACAGGGTATTTACGAGCAGTACTTC. Amino acids: CASSRAGQGIYEQYF. Together with reference TRBV19 and TRBJ2-7, the CDR3 gives the full variable domain: DGGITQSPKYLFRKEGQNVTLSCEQNLNHDAMYWYRQDPGQGLRLIYYSQIVNDFQKGDIAEGYSVSREKKESFPLTVTSAQKNPTAFYLCASSRAGQGIYEQYFGPGTRLTVT.

The chain links TRBV7-9 to TRBJ2-3; D gene uncertain. V was shortened by 5 bases and J by 2 bases, with 11 bases between the two germline ends. The CDR3 consists of 14 residues. Germline V CDR1 and CDR2: SEHNR, FQNEAQ (reference sequence). The CDR3 reads CASSLAESTDTQYF. As DNA, the CDR3 is TGTGCCAGCAGCCTCGCGGAGTCCACAGATACGCAGTATTTT. The entire variable domain, with the rest obtained from reference TRBV7-9 and TRBJ2-3, is as follows: DTGVSQNPRHKITKRGQNVTFRCDPISEHNRLYWYRQTLGQGPEFLTYFQNEAQLEKSRLLSDRFSAERPKGSFSTLEIQRTEQGDSAMYLCASSLAESTDTQYFGPGTRLTVL.

The V and J genes are TRBV30 and TRBJ2-1; 7 positions agree with TRBD2. CDR3 length: 13 amino acids. Germline CDR1 reads GTSNPN; CDR2 reads SVGIG (reference sequence). The V gene end was trimmed by 8 bases and the J gene end by 9 bases; junction bases not matched to a gene: 13. CDR3 DNA: TGTGCCGGAAGGAGCGGGGCAGAAGGTGAGCAGTTCTTC. This codes for CAGRSGAEGEQFF. The entire variable domain, with the rest obtained from reference TRBV30 and TRBJ2-1, is as follows: SQTIHQWPATLVQPVGSPLSLECTVEGTSNPNLYWYRQAAGRGLQLLFYSVGIGQISSEVPQNLSASRPQDRQFILSSKKLLLSDSGFYLCAGRSGAEGEQFFGPGTRLTVL.

In its sample, this clone was seen once. This rearrangement joins TRBV7-2 to TRBJ1-1; TRBD1 aligns across 7 bases. The germline V gene has CDR1 SGHTA and CDR2 FQGNSA. V shed 5 bases, J shed 10 bases, and the junction held 4 bases outside the gene matches. The CDR3 is 11 residues long. CDR3 coding DNA: TGTGCCAGCAGCGAACAGGGGAGAGCTTTCTTT. Its translation is CASSEQGRAFF.

The chain links TRBV19 to TRBJ1-4; perhaps TRBD1 as D (5 bases). This CDR3 is built from 15 residues. Germline assignment: CDR1 LNHDA and CDR2 SQIVND (reference sequence). V lost 3 bases to trimming and J lost 8 bases, with 16 bases between them. The CDR3 loop is CASSIISTGREKLFF. The CDR3 nucleotides are TGTGCCAGTAGTATCATCTCAACAGGCCGAGAAAAACTGTTTTTT.

The rearrangement joins TRBV5-6 to TRBJ2-2, with TRBD1 matching over 7 bases. Germline CDR1 and CDR2: SGHDT and YYEEEE. CDR3 length equals 16 residues. Trimming cost V 1 base and J 2 bases; bases outside gene matches: 5. In nucleotides, the CDR3 is TGTGCCAGCAGCTTGTACAGGGGCCATAACACCGGGGAGCTGTTTTTT. Translating it yields CASSLYRGHNTGELFF.

The chain uses TRBV5-6 and TRBJ2-1; D is perhaps TRBD1 (6 bases). The CDR3 has 12 residues. Germline V gene sequence: CDR1 SGHDT, CDR2 YYEEEE. Deletions cut 2 bases from V and 10 bases from J, with 10 bases between. CDR3 sequence: CASSFGGKEQFF. CDR3 sequence (DNA): TGTGCCAGCAGCTTTGGGGGCAAGGAGCAGTTCTTC.

The V gene is TRBV30, the J gene TRBJ1-1; D uncertain. This CDR3 comprises 16 residues. Germline CDR1 reads GTSNPN; CDR2 reads SVGIG (reference sequence). V lost 2 bases to trimming and J lost 0 bases, with 16 bases between them. The CDR3: CAWSHSSGAMNTEAFF. The CDR3 nucleotides read TGTGCCTGGAGTCACTCGAGCGGAGCCATGAACACTGAAGCTTTCTTT.

This clone was seen just once. The CDR3, as DNA: TGTGCCAGTACCCCAGGGGGCTTTGGCGGGGAGCTGTTTTTT. This translates into CASTPGGFGGELFF. The gene calls are TRBV19 and TRBJ2-2; the match to TRBD1 covers 8 bases. With 7 bases clipped from V and 7 bases from J, the junction kept 8 bases outside the gene matches. The CDR3 loop spans 14 amino acids. Germline loops: CDR1 LNHDA, CDR2 SQIVND (reference sequence).

The chain links TRBV30 to TRBJ1-1; 7 bases agree with TRBD1. This CDR3 is 14 amino acids long. Germline lookup yields CDR1 GTSNPN and CDR2 SVGIG (reference sequence). The trim removed 4 bases at V and 1 base at J, leaving 6 bases unmatched. The CDR3 loop reads CAWNPGQTNTEAFF. CDR3 DNA sequence: TGTGCCTGGAACCCGGGACAGACGAACACTGAAGCTTTCTTT. Supplemented by reference TRBV30 and TRBJ1-1, the full variable domain reads SQTIHQWPATLVQPVGSPLSLECTVEGTSNPNLYWYRQAAGRGLQLLFYSVGIGQISSEVPQNLSASRPQDRQFILSSKKLLLSDSGFYLCAWNPGQTNTEAFFGQGTRLTVV.

CDR3 sequence (DNA): TGTGCCAGCAGCCCCCCCCAAGCGGGTCCCATGGGGGAGCTGTTTTTT. Protein: CASSPPQAGPMGELFF. The rearrangement uses TRBV7-9 and TRBJ2-2, with D possibly matching TRBD2 (6 bases). Trimming cost V 5 bases and J 8 bases, with 21 bases left between them. The CDR3 is made up of 16 amino acids. From germline, CDR1 is SEHNR and CDR2 FQNEAQ (reference sequence).

On this clone itself: A read error may account for a junction end that differs from germline. In the same sample, other DNA sequences code for this CDR3. The chain combines TRBV30 with TRBJ1-1, with TRBD1 matching 7 bases. CDR1 and CDR2 from the germline V gene are GTSNPN and SVGIG (reference sequence). The CDR3 extends over 14 amino acids. The CDR3 is CAWNPQGLNTEAFF. The CDR3 coding sequence is TGTGCCTGGAACCCACAGGGGCTGAACACCGAAGCTTTCTTT.

V usage is TRBV6-1 and J usage is TRBJ1-2, with a tentative D call TRBD1 (5 bases). The germline V gene encodes CDR1 MNHNS and CDR2 SASEGT. CDR3 length equals 15 residues. The V end lost 0 bases, the J end lost 4 bases, and 12 bases lay between the germline ends. The CDR3 region has the DNA TGTGCCAGCAGTGAAGCGGGTGGAGGGGTCTATGGCTACACCTTC. It codes for CASSEAGGGVYGYTF.

The genes are TRBV5-4 and TRBJ2-7; the D gene is possibly TRBD1 (5 bases). Germline V gives CDR1 SGHNT, CDR2 YYREEE (reference sequence). This CDR3 region has 14 residues. V was clipped by 4 bases and J by 2 bases, with 13 bases between them. CDR3 in DNA: TGTGCCAGCAGCGTTGGGGCGGAAACCTACGAGCAGTACTTC. It yields the protein CASSVGAETYEQYF.

The chain carries TRBV14 and TRBJ1-2; D is unresolved. The CDR3 consists of 14 residues. In germline, CDR1 is SGHDN, CDR2 FVKESK. Trimming stripped 4 bases from V and 8 bases from J, with 17 bases between. CDR3 nucleotide sequence: TGTGCCAGCAGCCTCTTGAGGGCTCCGGTGGGCTACACCTTC. It specifies CASSLLRAPVGYTF. Drawing the rest from reference TRBV14 and TRBJ1-2, the complete variable domain is EAGVTQFPSHSVIEKGQTVTLRCDPISGHDNLYWYRRVMGKEIKFLLHFVKESKQDESGMPNNRFLAERTGGTYSTLKVQPAELEDSGVYFCASSLLRAPVGYTFGSGTRLTVV.